Given below is one T cell receptor beta chain in context. As handled by the study authors: For nucleated cells, counts were estimated from reference gene primer amplification. Some clones are missing from TCRdb's copy, which holds only in-frame ones; the method was immunoSEQ multiplex PCR. Clonal size and the V and J genes are those of that table, whereas D and trimming came from the DNA. The table has fewer than 130,000 clones, around 80% seen once; the top ten hold over 3.5%. This entry is derived from a study of blood T cell repertoires in COVID-19. The wider study: The United States, Italy and Spain supplied acute and convalescent COVID-19 samples.

Sample: peripheral blood. This TCR was recovered from a woman aged 80 or older with acute or convalescent COVID-19.

The CDR3, as DNA: TGTGCCAGCAGCACCCCGACTAGCGGGAGAGTCACAGATACGCAGTATTTT. Translating gives CASSTPTSGRVTDTQYF. The genes are TRBV5-4 and TRBJ2-3; 12 bases map to TRBD2. Unmatched junction bases numbered 8, after V lost 4 bases and J lost 2 bases. The CDR3 loop spans 17 amino acids. CDR1 and CDR2 (germline): SGHNT, YYREEE (reference sequence). Full variable domain (outside the CDR3, taken from reference TRBV5-4 and TRBJ2-3): ETGVTQSPTHLIKTRGQQVTLRCSSQSGHNTVSWYQQALGQGPQFIFQYYREEENGRGNFPPRFSGLQFPNYSSELNVNALELDDSALYLCASSTPTSGRVTDTQYFGPGTRLTVL.